This T cell receptor (beta chain) stems from a study of beta chain bispecific antibodies for T cell cancers. Study-level information: Sequenced cells survived coculture with leukemia lines plus bispecific antibodies.

Trimming removed 7 bases at V and 2 bases at J, with 16 bases between. There are 14 residues in the CDR3. Germline values: CDR1 SQVTM, CDR2 ANQGSEA. Blood mononuclear cells were expanded for about 3 days using either OKT3 anti-CD3 antibody or CD3/CD28 beads. Culture medium contained IL-2 at 85 to 100 IU/ml and IL-7 at around 5.4 ng/ml. Cocultures held around 5 x 10^4 normal T cells, around 5 x 10^4 targets, and bispecific antibody. Libraries carried unique molecular identifiers used for clonotype counts. TCRdb re-analysed the 5' RACE reads in MiXCR, keeping a single row per CDR3 protein. Of tens of thousands of distinct CDR3 sequences in the sample, approximately 2.4% were seen once. The table lists this clonotype with many counts. What it binds is unknown. Findings and caveats of the study: The leukemia cells, rather than normal T cells, gave most of the targeted TRBV signal.

Material for sequencing was healthy donor T cells cultured with leukemia cells. This chain links TRBV29-1 with TRBJ2-3, with D perhaps matching TRBD1 (6 bases). This receptor was taken from a human donor in good health. Some clones in this sample may be carry-over from other donors' samples. CDR3 sequence: CSAVGTSNTDTQYF. The CDR3 DNA reads TGCAGCGCTGTAGGGACAAGTAACACAGATACGCAGTATTTT.